This section outlines one T cell receptor beta chain sequence together with its context. What this receptor recognizes is not known. No much larger clone exists at a distance of one base, and base qualities are not known. This sample is part of a study of T cell responses to AZD1222 COVID-19 vaccine (dated by TCRdb to about 2021). Concerning the study at large: AZD1222 recipients given second doses at about 4 weeks or at about 12 weeks were pooled, since spike-specific TCR depth and breadth were not found to differ between the two schedules. TCR sequencing was performed for fewer than 250 trial participants, of whom about 200 were given two doses of AZD1222 and some 26 were given two doses of MenACWY control vaccine. Trial participants were enrolled by age into subgroups of 18-55, 56-69 and 70-plus years, and around 150, 28 and 57 TCR-sequenced participants, respectively, were included in these subgroups. Here is what the overall study found, with its caveats: Because no day 14 peak-response samples were available, the repertoires could be characterized only after the peak T cell response. The whole spike protein was spanned by vaccine-associated CD4 TCRs, and dominant responses were seen in regions 160-218 and 743-854. Epitopes outside the regions mutated in the B.1.351 and B.1.1.7 variants were reportedly recognized by nearly half of the unique spike-specific TCRs. Conclusions about previously exposed vaccinees are limited, since just a handful of AZD1222 recipients were seropositive for SARS-CoV-2 at baseline. After two AZD1222 doses, both the breadth and the depth of spike-specific TCRs were significantly higher than at day 0 and than in MenACWY recipients. In the small 56-69-year group, the increase in depth fell short of significance, most likely because of low power. Participants were mostly white British, with more females than males. The authors suggested clonal diversity may have been underestimated.

The germline V gene specifies SGHRS as CDR1 and YFSETQ as CDR2. V is pared back by 6 bases and J by 0 bases, with 14 bases lying between the germline termini. The CDR3 holds 15 amino acids from the cysteine to the phenylalanine. CDR3 DNA is the only sequence kept; it has 45 bases, read in frame from the first base. The CDR3 regions of human TCRbeta chains were analyzed by immunosequencing. The authors' pipeline ran thus. Repertoire TCRs were matched against a reference library of SARS-CoV-2-specific TCRs generated with the MIRA antigen-specificity platform. Breadth was defined as the fraction of unique TCRs that were SARS-CoV-2-associated. Depth was defined as the fraction of total T cells that were SARS-CoV-2-associated. Each spike-specific TCR was assigned to its reactive spike region and to a CD4 or CD8 class using the MIRA data. Log10-transformed breadth and depth values were compared by one-way ANOVA with Sidak's multiple comparisons tests. The source is immuneACCESS, and TCRdb retained only in-frame sequences with V and J called. Part of the clones is not carried over; for the studies checked, unresolved V genes explain less than half of this, and the remainder is unexplained. D and trimming come from the DNA, and the V and J calls and clone size come from that table. The sample yields under 110,000 clones; about nine tenths were counted once. The ten largest make up 5.1% of the sample.

The meaning of the sample's time point label: baseline before first vaccination. Samples from vaccinated people were obtained from the UK trials COV001 and COV002, which included a single-blind randomized controlled phase 2/3 trial of AZD1222 (ChAdOx1 nCoV-19) in healthy adults. Trial participant PBMC samples were collected at day 0 and day 28 after the second dose for TCRbeta chain sequencing. The material was peripheral blood, obtained on day 0 of AZD1222 vaccination. This TCR derives from an adult in good health. The sequence is built from TRBV5-1 and TRBJ2-3; the D element could tentatively be TRBD1 or TRBD2, as 5 bases agree for each. At the DNA level, the sequence is TGCGCCAGCACCCTTGGTGGGACCAGCACAGATACGCAGTATTTT. Its translation reads: CASTLGGTSTDTQYF.